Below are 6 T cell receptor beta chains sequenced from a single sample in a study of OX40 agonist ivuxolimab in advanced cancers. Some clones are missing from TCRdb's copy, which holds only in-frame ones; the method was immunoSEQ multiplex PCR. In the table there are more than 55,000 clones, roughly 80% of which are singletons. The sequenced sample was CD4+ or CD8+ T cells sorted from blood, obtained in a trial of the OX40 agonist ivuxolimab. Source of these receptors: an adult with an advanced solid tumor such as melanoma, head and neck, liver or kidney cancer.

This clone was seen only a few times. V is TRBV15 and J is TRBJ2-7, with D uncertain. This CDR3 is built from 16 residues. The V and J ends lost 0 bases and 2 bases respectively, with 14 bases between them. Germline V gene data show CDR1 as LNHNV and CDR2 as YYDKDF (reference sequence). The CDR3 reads CATSRDGRDTAYEQYF. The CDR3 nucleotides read TGTGCCACCAGCAGAGATGGAAGAGATACCGCCTACGAGCAGTACTTC.

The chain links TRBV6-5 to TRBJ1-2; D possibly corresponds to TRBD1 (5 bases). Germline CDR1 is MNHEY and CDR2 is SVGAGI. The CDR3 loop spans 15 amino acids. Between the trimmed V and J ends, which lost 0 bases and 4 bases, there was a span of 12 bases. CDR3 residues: CASSYSVQGAYGYTF. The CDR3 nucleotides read TGTGCCAGCAGTTACTCGGTTCAGGGAGCCTATGGCTACACCTTC.

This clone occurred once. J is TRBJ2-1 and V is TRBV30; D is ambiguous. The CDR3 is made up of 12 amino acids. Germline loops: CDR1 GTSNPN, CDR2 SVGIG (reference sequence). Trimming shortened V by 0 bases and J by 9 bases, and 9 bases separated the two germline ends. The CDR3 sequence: CAWSVTVTEQFF. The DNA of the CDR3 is TGTGCCTGGAGTGTAACTGTTACTGAGCAGTTCTTC.

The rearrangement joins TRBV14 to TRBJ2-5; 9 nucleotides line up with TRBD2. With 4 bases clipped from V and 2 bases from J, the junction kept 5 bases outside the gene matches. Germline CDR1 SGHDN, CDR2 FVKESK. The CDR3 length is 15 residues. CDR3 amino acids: CASSPRLAAQETQYF. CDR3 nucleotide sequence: TGTGCCAGCAGCCCTCGACTAGCGGCACAAGAGACCCAGTACTTC.

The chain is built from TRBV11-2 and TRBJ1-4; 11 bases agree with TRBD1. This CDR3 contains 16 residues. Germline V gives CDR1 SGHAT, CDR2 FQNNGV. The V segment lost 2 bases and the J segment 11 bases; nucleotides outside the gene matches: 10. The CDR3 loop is CASSLLTGTGGVKLFF. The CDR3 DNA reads TGTGCCAGCAGCTTATTGACCGGGACAGGGGGTGTGAAACTGTTTTTT.

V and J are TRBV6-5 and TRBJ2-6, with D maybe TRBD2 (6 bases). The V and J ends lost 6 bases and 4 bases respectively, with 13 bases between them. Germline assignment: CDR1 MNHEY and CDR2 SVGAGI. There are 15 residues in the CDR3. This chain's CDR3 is CASRLSGVGANVLTF. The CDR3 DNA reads TGTGCCAGCAGGCTGTCGGGGGTAGGGGCCAACGTCCTGACTTTC.